What follows describes a single T cell receptor beta chain. The data originate from a study of blood T cell repertoires in COVID-19. There are 12 residues in the CDR3. V dropped 3 bases and J dropped 6 bases, with 8 bases sitting between them. Germline loops: CDR1 MNHEY, CDR2 SVGEGT. Original analysis: Researchers report that nucleated cell counts were estimated from reference gene primer amplification. Method: immunoSEQ multiplex PCR; TCRdb's copy keeps in-frame clones and lacks some. The DNA gave D and trimming, while V, J and clone size come from that table. In the table there are fewer than 85,000 clones, around four fifths of which are singletons.

The chain carries TRBV6-2 or TRBV6-3 and TRBJ1-2, with D uncertain. What was sequenced was peripheral blood. The sequence came from a woman aged 60-75 years with acute or convalescent COVID-19. The CDR3 DNA reads as TGTGCCAGCAGTTATCTAGAGAATGGCTACACCTTC. Translated: CASSYLENGYTF.